This TCR beta chain comes out of a study of sequential checkpoint blockade in melanoma. The CDR3 is made up of 15 amino acids. V was shortened by 6 bases and J by 4 bases, with 16 bases between the two germline ends. The germline V gene has CDR1 LNHDA and CDR2 SQIVND (reference sequence). Assay: immunoSEQ multiplex PCR; the TCRdb copy retains only in-frame clones and omits some. The sample carries over a hundred clones, around a fifth recorded once. Treatment denoted: randomized to nivolumab then ipilimumab (arm A) or the reverse (arm B). No patient had prior DNA-damaging chemotherapy. The clonotype originates from a human donor with melanoma. Specimen: tumor tissue (inferred from file names), collected from a patient given nivolumab and ipilimumab in sequence. The genes are TRBV19 and TRBJ2-1; tentatively, D is TRBD1 (5 bases). The CDR3, as DNA: TGTGCCAGTAGCCCGGGCGAAGACAGATACAATGAGCAGTTCTTC. This gives the protein CASSPGEDRYNEQFF.